Reported below is one TCR beta chain. Its antigen remains unknown. Measured with immunoSEQ multiplex PCR; TCRdb has only the in-frame clones, and not every one. The sample lists 90,000 to 150,000 clones; 91% were seen once. The data were taken from a study of T cell responses to AZD1222 COVID-19 vaccine. The study, taken as a whole, reports: As reported, nearly half of all spike-specific TCRs target variant regions that are unmutated.

In germline, CDR1 is SGHAT, CDR2 FQNNGV. This CDR3 is built from 12 residues. V dropped 3 bases and J dropped 7 bases, with 4 bases sitting between them. The clonotype comes from an adult in good health. The specimen comprised peripheral blood, sampled on day 0 of AZD1222 vaccination. The chain combines TRBV11-2 with TRBJ1-6, with no clear D. CDR3 DNA sequence: TGTGCCAGCAGCTTTGTGAATTCACCCCTCCACTTT. Protein: CASSFVNSPLHF. Based on the CDR3 plus reference TRBV11-2 and TRBJ1-6, the full variable domain is EAGVAQSPRYKIIEKRQSVAFWCNPISGHATLYWYQQILGQGPKLLIQFQNNGVVDDSQLPKDRFSAERLKGVDSTLKIQPAKLEDSAVYLCASSFVNSPLHFGNGTRLTVT.